These 32 T cell receptor beta chains share one sample of origin, sequenced in a study of cytomegalovirus exposure and HLA in healthy donors. The primer mix had 60 Vbeta and 13 Jbeta primers. Profiled with immunoSEQ multiplex PCR; TCRdb holds only in-frame clones, not every one. The data show about 160,000 clones, 80% to 90% seen once. Sequenced material: PBMCs. The receptors were sampled from a man aged 45-60 years in good health and CMV-seropositive.

This chain uses TRBV5-1 with TRBJ2-6, with TRBD2 matching 7 bases. V lost 9 bases and J lost 0; bases outside the gene matches: 3. The CDR3 is made up of 14 amino acids. Germline values: CDR1 SGHRS, CDR2 YFSETQ. CDR3 sequence (DNA): TGCGCCACAGCGGGAACCTCTGGGGCCAACGTCCTGACTTTC. Encoded protein: CATAGTSGANVLTF.

On this clone: At one of its ends the junction is not consistent with the germline gene, which may arise from a read error. This rearrangement joins TRBV30 to TRBJ2-4; TRBD1 might be the D (6 bases). Germline CDR1 reads GTSNPN; CDR2 reads SVGIG (reference sequence). The CDR3 spans 14 residues. CDR3 coding DNA: TGTGCCTGGAGTGAGGGGGTAGCCAAAAACAGTCAGTACTTC. Protein product: CAWSEGVAKNSQYF. Complete variable domain (other parts from reference TRBV30 and TRBJ2-4): SQTIHQWPATLVQPVGSPLSLECTVEGTSNPNLYWYRQAAGRGLQLLFYSVGIGQISSEVPQNLSASRPQDRQFILSSKKLLLSDSGFYLCAWSEGVAKNSQYFGAGTRLSVL.

This clone was recorded a few times. This rearrangement joins TRBV6-1 to TRBJ1-2, with D hard to call. The CDR3 contains 15 residues. Germline loops: CDR1 MNHNS, CDR2 SASEGT. V was shortened by 5 bases and J by 5 bases, with 18 bases between the two germline ends. DNA of the CDR3: TGTGCCAGCAGTTCCACATCTGGCAGTTTTTATGGCTACACCTTC. Its translation is CASSSTSGSFYGYTF.

The J gene is TRBJ1-2, the V gene TRBV2; D ambiguous. This CDR3 has 11 amino acids. With 11 bases removed from V and 10 bases from J, the gap between germline ends came to 17 bases. Germline CDR1 and CDR2: SNHLY and FYNNEI. The CDR3 sequence: CAVSKDLNYTF. CDR3 coding DNA: TGTGCCGTATCAAAGGACTTGAACTACACCTTC.

The rearrangement joins TRBV29-1 to TRBJ2-5; 8 nucleotides align to TRBD2. The tail of the sequence fits TRBJ2-7 better, so the J call may be wrong. The CDR3 extends over 14 amino acids. Germline V gives CDR1 SQVTM, CDR2 ANQGSEA. The CDR3 spells CSARVTSGYYEQYF. CDR3 nucleotides: TGCAGCGCTCGAGTTACTAGCGGATACTACGAGCAGTACTTC.

The gene calls are TRBV6-9 and TRBJ2-1, with 13 positions matching TRBD2. Germline CDR1 and CDR2: MNHGY and SVAAGI. This CDR3 has 15 residues. Losses at the gene ends were 9 bases for V and 1 base for J; bases not matched to a gene: 3. The CDR3 region has the DNA TGTGCCAGTTCGACTAGCGGGGGGTCCTACAATGAGCAGTTCTTC. Encoded protein: CASSTSGGSYNEQFF.

CDR3: CAISDLGALGEQYF. DNA for the CDR3: TGTGCCATCAGTGACTTGGGGGCCCTAGGCGAGCAGTACTTC. J is TRBJ2-7 and V is TRBV10-3; D possibly corresponds to TRBD1 (6 bases). CDR3 length: 14 amino acids. V gave up 3 bases and J gave up 6 bases, with 15 bases separating them. Germline CDR1 is ENHRY and CDR2 is SYGVKD.

This clone was seen more than once but under ten times. The V and J genes are TRBV10-3 and TRBJ1-2, with 7 nucleotides matching TRBD1. The CDR3 is 13 residues long. Germline V gives CDR1 ENHRY, CDR2 SYGVKD. The ends lost 5 bases at V and 2 bases at J; junction bases unmatched: 2. In nucleotides, the CDR3 is TGTGCCATCAGTCGGGACAGCAACTATGGCTACACCTTC. It is translated as CAISRDSNYGYTF.

This sequence joins TRBV9 and TRBJ1-4, with D possibly matching TRBD1 (5 bases). CDR1 is SGDLS, CDR2 YYNGEE, per germline. This CDR3 spans 16 amino acids. The V end lost 4 bases, the J end lost 2 bases, and 15 bases lay between the germline ends. The CDR3 reads CASSPSAGLTNEKLFF. The CDR3 coding sequence is TGTGCCAGCAGCCCCTCAGCAGGGCTCACTAATGAAAAACTGTTTTTT.

This clone was picked up a small number of times. The identical CDR3 is also encoded by other nucleotide sequences in the sample. This chain joins TRBV18 and TRBJ2-7; 8 bases align to TRBD1. Germline loops: CDR1 KGHSH, CDR2 LQKENI. The CDR3 spans 14 residues. After removal of 4 bases from V and 1 base from J, the junction contained 3 bases not matched to a gene. In DNA, the CDR3 is TGTGCCAGCTCACTAACAGGGGGTTCCTACGAGCAGTACTTC. It translates to CASSLTGGSYEQYF.

This chain connects TRBV28 to TRBJ1-5, with D maybe TRBD1 (6 bases). The V end was cut by 6 bases, the J end by 13 bases, with 13 bases between. CDR1 is MDHEN and CDR2 is SYDVKM in the germline V gene. The CDR3 extends over 11 amino acids. The CDR3 bases are TGTGCCAGCAGACTGACCGGGACACAGCATTTT. Protein product: CASRLTGTQHF.

The V and J genes are TRBV5-1 and TRBJ1-1, with D perhaps matching TRBD1 (5 bases). V lost 0 bases, J lost 3 bases, and 9 bases lay in between. This CDR3 contains 14 residues. CDR1 and CDR2 from the germline V gene are SGHRS and YFSETQ. Written as DNA, the CDR3 is TGCGCCAGCAGCTTGGCGGGGGTAGACACTGAAGCTTTCTTT. It encodes CASSLAGVDTEAFF.

Notes on this clone: Other DNA sequences in this sample translate to the same CDR3. This chain's CDR3 is CASSLGTSGGNEQFF. The CDR3 coding sequence is TGTGCCAGCAGCTTAGGGACTAGCGGGGGTAATGAGCAGTTCTTC. V gene TRBV7-6 combines with J gene TRBJ2-1; TRBD2 matches 13 bases. CDR3 length: 15 residues. The V and J ends lost 1 base and 7 bases, in that order; junction bases with no gene match: 1. The germline gives CDR1 SGHVS, CDR2 FNYEAQ.

The chain uses TRBV11-2 and TRBJ2-1; 8 nucleotides line up with TRBD2. V lost 8 bases to trimming and J lost 5 bases; unmatched junction nucleotides: 8. The germline V gene encodes CDR1 SGHAT and CDR2 FQNNGV. This CDR3 has 14 residues. In DNA, the CDR3 is TGTGCCAGCTTTCGTGTAGCGGGGAACAATGAGCAGTTCTTC. It is translated as CASFRVAGNNEQFF.

The V and J genes are TRBV7-9 and TRBJ2-6, with unresolved D. The length of the CDR3 is 12 residues. Trimming cost V 5 bases and J 10 bases, with 9 bases left between them. Germline values: CDR1 SEHNR, CDR2 FQNEAQ (reference sequence). The CDR3 bases are TGTGCCAGCAGCCGCGAGCCTAACGTCCTGACTTTC. This codes for CASSREPNVLTF.

V is TRBV15 and J is TRBJ2-7; TRBD1 might be the D (6 bases). This CDR3 has 16 amino acids. Trimming shortened V by 2 bases and J by 3 bases, and 17 bases separated the two germline ends. CDR1 is LNHNV and CDR2 is YYDKDF in the germline V gene (reference sequence). CDR3 sequence reads: CATSRWTVPANYEQYF. The CDR3 DNA reads as TGTGCCACCAGCAGATGGACAGTCCCGGCCAACTACGAGCAGTACTTC.

The chain uses TRBV10-3 and TRBJ2-5; D is perhaps TRBD2 (5 bases). CDR1 ENHRY and CDR2 SYGVKD come from the germline V gene. The CDR3 runs to 13 residues. Between the trimmed V and J ends, which lost 0 bases and 3 bases, there was a span of 5 bases. The CDR3 region is CAISESGEETQYF. The CDR3 region has the DNA TGTGCCATCAGTGAGTCCGGGGAAGAGACCCAGTACTTC.

This chain connects TRBV2 to TRBJ1-2, with 7 bases fitting TRBD1. The junction had 7 bases not matched to a gene; V was cut back by 1 base and J by 11 bases. CDR1 and CDR2 (germline): SNHLY, FYNNEI. CDR3 length: 13 amino acids. In DNA form, the CDR3 reads TGTGCCAGCAGTGAAGGAGACAGGGTCAGTTACACCTTC. It specifies CASSEGDRVSYTF.

The chain employs TRBV7-2 and TRBJ1-1; 8 bases are a match to TRBD1. J gave up 7 bases and V 3 bases, and 7 bases lay outside the gene matches. Per the germline V gene, CDR1 is SGHTA and CDR2 is FQGNSA. This CDR3 comprises 14 residues. Here the CDR3 DNA reads TGTGCCAGCAGCTTCGCAGGGGGCGTTGATGAAGCTTTCTTT. Amino acids: CASSFAGGVDEAFF.

The count of this clone is one. This chain links TRBV5-4 with TRBJ2-1, with D perhaps TRBD2 (7 bases). This CDR3 has 16 residues. V was clipped by 4 bases and J by 5 bases, with 19 bases between them. Germline values: CDR1 SGHNT, CDR2 YYREEE (reference sequence). The CDR3 spells CASSPGGRALNNEQFF. The CDR3 DNA sequence: TGTGCCAGCAGCCCCGGGGGGCGGGCACTAAACAATGAGCAGTTCTTC.

This rearrangement joins TRBV30 to TRBJ2-7; D may be TRBD2 (6 bases). Germline lookup yields CDR1 GTSNPN and CDR2 SVGIG (reference sequence). V lost 1 base to trimming and J lost 3 bases, with 16 bases between them. The CDR3 has 15 residues. Here the CDR3 DNA reads TGTGCCTGGAGTGGCTTCGGGGCGGGGCGCTACGAGCAGTACTTC. Protein sequence: CAWSGFGAGRYEQYF.

The sample holds one count of this clone. This chain uses TRBV7-9 with TRBJ1-5, with D possibly matching TRBD1 (6 bases). The CDR3 covers 15 residues. Germline CDR1 is SEHNR and CDR2 is FQNEAQ (reference sequence). The V end was cut by 5 bases, the J end by 3 bases, with 14 bases between. CDR3 nucleotide sequence: TGTGCCAGCAGCCCTCCGGGACACACCAATCAGCCCCAGCATTTT. Residues: CASSPPGHTNQPQHF.

This chain connects TRBV25-1 to TRBJ2-5; D gene ambiguous. Germline V gene sequence: CDR1 MGHDK, CDR2 SYGVNS. This CDR3 spans 14 amino acids. V was clipped by 5 bases and J by 9 bases, with 19 bases between them. Here the CDR3 DNA reads TGTGCCAGCAGTTCCGACACCTGGCTGTTGCCCCAGTACTTC. It translates to CASSSDTWLLPQYF.

V gene TRBV7-2 combines with J gene TRBJ1-6, with 11 bases matching TRBD1. Germline V gene sequence: CDR1 SGHTA, CDR2 FQGNSA. With 5 bases clipped from V and 5 bases from J, the junction kept 8 bases outside the gene matches. The CDR3 runs 17 residues. In nucleotides, the CDR3 is TGTGCCAGCAGCCCTGAGTGGACAGGGGGCGATAATTCACCCCTCCACTTT. This codes for CASSPEWTGGDNSPLHF.

The V call is TRBV18, the J call TRBJ2-7; no definite D call. CDR1 is KGHSH and CDR2 is LQKENI in the germline V gene. This CDR3 contains 12 residues. The ends were cut back, 2 bases at V and 6 bases at J, with 8 bases in the middle. CDR3: CASSPGLAEQYF. In DNA, the CDR3 is TGTGCCAGCTCACCAGGGCTCGCCGAGCAGTACTTC.

This clone has just one count. This chain joins TRBV9 and TRBJ1-3; D not resolved. The CDR3 consists of 14 residues. CDR1 and CDR2 from the germline V gene are SGDLS and YYNGEE. V was cut by 0 bases and J by 1 base, with 5 bases left in between. The CDR3 nucleotides are TGTGCCAGCAGCGTAGATAGTTCTGGAAACACCATATATTTT. The encoded protein is CASSVDSSGNTIYF.

This clone was seen a single time. The J gene is TRBJ2-7, the V gene TRBV13; tentatively, D is TRBD2 (6 bases). Germline CDR1 PRHDT, CDR2 FYEKMQ (reference sequence). V was clipped by 0 bases and J by 3 bases, with 9 bases between them. This CDR3 region has 14 residues. The CDR3: CASSLGADYYEQYF. The DNA of the CDR3 is TGTGCCAGCAGCTTAGGGGCGGACTACTACGAGCAGTACTTC.

V gene TRBV4-1 combines with J gene TRBJ1-5, with 7 positions matching TRBD1. The germline gives CDR1 MGHRA, CDR2 YSYEKL. The V and J ends lost 3 bases and 5 bases, in that order; junction bases with no gene match: 7. The CDR3 loop spans 15 amino acids. The CDR3 nucleotides read TGCGCCAGCAGCCAGACAGACAGGGCTGATCAGCCCCAGCATTTT. Translation gives CASSQTDRADQPQHF.

The chain has TRBV6-6 and TRBJ2-4; TRBD2 matches 10 bases. This CDR3 has 15 amino acids. Germline V gene data show CDR1 as MNHNY and CDR2 as SVGAGI (reference sequence). J lost 1 base, V lost 6 bases, and 3 bases had no gene match. CDR3 sequence reads: CASSRSGGAKNIQYF. The CDR3 DNA reads as TGTGCCAGCAGCCGTAGCGGGGGGGCCAAAAACATTCAGTACTTC.

The chain links TRBV7-2 to TRBJ1-1; no firm D call. CDR1 and CDR2 from the germline V gene are SGHTA and FQGNSA. This CDR3 contains 13 residues. V was shortened by 3 bases and J by 0 bases, with 5 bases between the two germline ends. The CDR3 region has the DNA TGTGCCAGCAGCTTTCAGATGAACACTGAAGCTTTCTTT. As protein: CASSFQMNTEAFF.

In this sample, this clone turned up once. The chain uses TRBV5-6 and TRBJ2-7; the match to TRBD1 covers 8 bases. This CDR3 spans 16 amino acids. J gave up 4 bases and V 4 bases, and 13 bases lay outside the gene matches. The germline V gene has CDR1 SGHDT and CDR2 YYEEEE. CDR3: CASSGPRTGRIYEQYF. Here the CDR3 DNA reads TGTGCCAGCAGCGGACCGAGGACAGGGAGAATATACGAGCAGTACTTC.

The rearrangement links TRBV6-5 to TRBJ2-7, with a tentative D call TRBD2 (7 bases). The CDR3 loop spans 14 amino acids. Germline V gene data show CDR1 as MNHEY and CDR2 as SVGAGI. Trimming took off 6 bases at V and 5 bases at J, with 17 bases between the two ends. The CDR3 here is CASRPGGASNEQYF. In DNA form, the CDR3 reads TGTGCCAGCAGGCCTGGGGGGGCGAGCAACGAGCAGTACTTC.